These 15 T cell receptor beta chains were sequenced from one sample in a study of spatial heterogeneity in lung cancer (dated 2019 in TCRdb). The time point label corresponds to: sample taken at primary tumor resection. Without any cell sorting, TCR sequencing was performed on whole RNA extracted either from tumor and nontumor lung tissue or from cryopreserved PBMC samples. Library preparation was by 5' RACE. The sequencing machine was a NextSeq 500. Starting from the raw public reads, TCRdb applied fastp trimming at Q25, assembled clones with MiXCR and retained in-frame beta chains. Rows are combined by CDR3 protein, so each entry shows the most common genes and DNA. This sample comprises 9,500 to 15,000 distinct CDR3 sequences, approximately 6.2% of them detected only once. The ten largest clones add up to about a tenth of the sample. The sequencing here drew on normal lung tissue next to the tumor, taken at surgery. These receptors all stem from a male donor with early-stage non-small cell lung cancer.

This clonotype appeared many times. The library was designed around alpha chains, so this beta chain is a stray read whose abundance carries little weight. This chain uses TRBV6-5 with TRBJ2-3; 10 nucleotides agree with TRBD2. Germline assignment: CDR1 MNHEY and CDR2 SVGAGI. V shed 5 bases, J shed 5 bases, and the junction held 13 bases outside the gene matches. The CDR3 has 17 residues. CDR3 sequence (DNA): TGTGCCAGCAGTCCTACCGCCAGCGGGAGGGCCAGAGATACGCAGTATTTT. It yields the protein CASSPTASGRARDTQYF.

On this clonotype itself: Found in a library prepared for alpha chains, this beta chain is an off-target read, and its abundance has little meaning. The chain couples TRBV6-2 or TRBV6-3 to TRBJ2-3; 7 positions agree with TRBD1. CDR3 size: 15 residues. Germline CDR1 MNHEY, CDR2 SVGEGT. J was trimmed by 4 bases and V by 0 bases; bases with no gene match: 4. In DNA, the CDR3 is TGTGCCAGCAGTTACTCGACAGGGATGGCAGATACGCAGTATTTT. Translated: CASSYSTGMADTQYF.

To note about this clonotype: As an off-target read in a library built for alpha chains, this beta chain has a frequency of little significance. This chain uses TRBV3-1 with TRBJ1-2; D gene ambiguous. V shed 1 base and J shed 5 bases, with 14 bases lying between them. This CDR3 has 15 residues. Germline V gene data show CDR1 as LGHDT and CDR2 as YNNKEL (reference sequence). In DNA form, the CDR3 reads TGTGCCAGCAGCCAAGGTCCGGGCTGGAAATATGGCTACACCTTC. This gives the protein CASSQGPGWKYGYTF.

At least ten counts were recorded for this clonotype. This beta chain came through as a stray read in a library set up for alpha chains, and its size says little. The chain couples TRBV20-1 to TRBJ1-6; D gene uncertain. V gave up 0 bases and J gave up 10 bases, with 13 bases separating them. Germline V lookup: CDR1 DFQATT, CDR2 SNEGSKA (reference sequence). This CDR3 spans 14 amino acids. CDR3 in DNA: TGCAGTGCTAGAGATCCAGGCGCCGGGTCACCCCTCCACTTT. Translated, it gives CSARDPGAGSPLHF.

This clonotype has ten or more counts. The library was built for alpha chains, so this beta chain is an off-target read and its size means little. The chain couples TRBV12-3 or TRBV12-4 to TRBJ1-5; TRBD1 matches 8 bases. This CDR3 region has 16 residues. The V gene end was trimmed by 2 bases and the J gene end by 3 bases; junction bases not matched to a gene: 6. The CDR3 coding sequence is TGTGCCAGCAGTTTAAAGCAGGGGGCCAACAATCAGCCCCAGCATTTT. Amino acid sequence: CASSLKQGANNQPQHF.

In this sample, this clonotype turned up once. Since a much larger clone is just one base distant, this may be a read error. Within a library made for alpha chains, this beta chain is off target, and its count is uninformative. This chain joins TRBV2 and TRBJ2-1, with D unresolved. The CDR3 sequence is 10 residues long. CDR1 SNHLY and CDR2 FYNNEI come from the germline V gene. CDR3 DNA: TGTGCCAGCAGCTTGGGTGAGCTGTTCTTC. Protein: CASSLGELFF.

In this sample, this clonotype turned up many times. A library made for alpha chains picked up this beta chain off target, so its size means little. V and J are TRBV24-1 and TRBJ1-5, with D possibly TRBD1 on 5 matching bases. Germline assignment: CDR1 KGHDR and CDR2 SFDVKD. The CDR3 runs 15 residues. V gave up 4 bases and J gave up 7 bases, with 16 bases separating them. This CDR3 is CATSDAKSGNQPQHF. In DNA, the CDR3 is TGTGCCACCAGTGACGCAAAGTCAGGGAACCAGCCCCAGCATTTT.

The table lists this clonotype with many counts. As an off-target read in a library built for alpha chains, this beta chain has a frequency of little significance. The chain couples TRBV30 to TRBJ2-7, with D unresolved. The germline V and J ends were trimmed by 2 bases and 6 bases, with 14 bases remaining between them. CDR1 and CDR2 (germline): GTSNPN, SVGIG (reference sequence). The CDR3 runs 13 residues. The CDR3 region is CAWSLQGLSEQYF. CDR3 nucleotide sequence: TGTGCCTGGAGTTTACAAGGTCTCAGCGAGCAGTACTTC.

This clonotype was counted between two and nine times. The library was built for alpha chains, so this beta chain is an off-target read and its size means little. The V and J genes are TRBV7-2 and TRBJ2-1, with D perhaps assigned TRBD1 or TRBD2 (5 bases each). There are 13 residues in the CDR3. Per the germline V gene, CDR1 is SGHTA and CDR2 is FQGNSA. The V end was cut by 5 bases, the J end by 12 bases, with 17 bases between. CDR3 protein: CASSGDPSGTQFF. The CDR3 DNA follows: TGTGCCAGCAGCGGGGACCCAAGCGGAACGCAGTTCTTC.

This clonotype was seen at least ten times. Within a library made for alpha chains, this beta chain is off target, and its count is uninformative. The chain links TRBV29-1 to TRBJ2-3, with 8 bases lining up with TRBD1. Germline CDR1 reads SQVTM; CDR2 reads ANQGSEA. This CDR3 comprises 14 residues. V shed 6 bases, J shed 1 base, and the junction held 6 bases outside the gene matches. CDR3 in DNA: TGCAGCGTGCGGTCGGGACAGGGCACAGATACGCAGTATTTT. The encoded protein is CSVRSGQGTDTQYF.

This clonotype is termed medium-sized (0.01 to 0.1%). This beta chain lies outside the target of a library built for alpha chains; its clone size means little. CDR3 region: CASSPTEGPEAFF. CDR3 nucleotide sequence: TGTGCCAGCAGCCCCACGGAGGGGCCTGAAGCTTTCTTT. V and J are TRBV7-9 and TRBJ1-1; perhaps TRBD1 as D (5 bases). V lost 5 bases to trimming and J lost 6 bases, with 13 bases between them. This CDR3 is built from 13 residues. Germline assignment: CDR1 SEHNR and CDR2 FQNEAQ (reference sequence).

As concerns this clonotype: Being off target in a library aimed at alpha chains, this beta chain has a size of little meaning. V gene TRBV7-6 combines with J gene TRBJ2-7; 8 bases line up with TRBD1. This CDR3 region has 12 residues. CDR1 is SGHVS, CDR2 FNYEAQ, per germline. J gave up 5 bases and V 4 bases, and 1 base lay outside the gene matches. CDR3 amino acids: CASSWTGNEQYF. Here the CDR3 DNA reads TGTGCCAGCAGCTGGACAGGGAACGAGCAGTACTTC. Based on the CDR3 plus reference TRBV7-6 and TRBJ2-7, the full variable domain is GAGVSQSPRYKVTKRGQDVALRCDPISGHVSLYWYRQALGQGPEFLTYFNYEAQQDKSGLPNDRFSAERPEGSISTLTIQRTEQRDSAMYRCASSWTGNEQYFGPGTRLTVT.

This clonotype was counted ten times or more. Because the library targeted alpha chains, this beta chain is an off-target read whose size means little. CDR3 nucleotide sequence: TGTGCCAGCAGCCAATACCAACAGGGGGCCGACTCCTACGAGCAGTACTTC. As protein: CASSQYQQGADSYEQYF. The chain employs TRBV4-2 and TRBJ2-7, with 9 bases aligning to TRBD1. Per the germline V gene, CDR1 is LGHNA and CDR2 is YNFKEQ. The CDR3 covers 17 residues. V lost 2 bases to trimming and J lost 0 bases; unmatched junction nucleotides: 8.

This clonotype was observed many times. This beta chain lies outside the target of a library built for alpha chains; its clone size means little. The genes are TRBV12-3 or TRBV12-4 and TRBJ1-1; 7 nucleotides line up with TRBD1. CDR3 length: 14 residues. V dropped 5 bases and J dropped 0; count of bases not matched to a gene: 3. The CDR3: CASSGTVVNTEAFF. CDR3 in DNA: TGTGCCAGCAGTGGGACAGTAGTGAACACTGAAGCTTTCTTT.

As for this clonotype: In a library made to pick up alpha chains, this beta chain is a stray read with a size that means little. V and J are TRBV7-2 and TRBJ2-7; 10 bases are a match to TRBD1. The J segment lost 2 bases and the V segment lost 5 bases, leaving 6 bases of the junction unmatched. This CDR3 region has 15 residues. CDR1 SGHTA and CDR2 FQGNSA come from the germline V gene. The CDR3 sequence: CASSPSGTGAYEQYF. CDR3 sequence (DNA): TGTGCCAGCAGCCCCTCCGGGACAGGGGCCTACGAGCAGTACTTC.